The next 4 T cell receptor beta chains were all read from a single sample in a study of PD-1 blockade in classical Hodgkin lymphoma. The time point: cycle 4 day 1 (C4D1), after five to seven weeks of nivolumab. Autologous stem cell transplantation was followed by relapse in every patient, and brentuximab vedotin exposure varied. The assay was immunoSEQ multiplex PCR, and TCRdb's table has in-frame clones only and misses some. The top ten clones hold 15% to 20% of a sample with fewer than 95,000 clones, about 83% of them seen once. This specimen was peripheral blood mononuclear cells (PBMCs), taken before the fourth cycle of nivolumab. The source of these receptors is a human donor with classical Hodgkin lymphoma.

The rearrangement links TRBV27 to TRBJ1-1; D may be TRBD1 (5 bases). V lost 5 bases to trimming and J lost 1 base, with 17 bases between them. CDR3 length: 16 residues. Germline CDR1 and CDR2: MNHEY and SMNVEV (reference sequence). As DNA, the CDR3 is TGTGCCAGCAGTCTCAGTTATCGGGGCCCGAACACTGAAGCTTTCTTT. Translated, it gives CASSLSYRGPNTEAFF.

This chain uses TRBV5-4 with TRBJ2-2, with 12 bases matching TRBD2. Germline-derived CDR1 and CDR2 are SGHNT and YYREEE (reference sequence). This CDR3 contains 18 residues. V was pared by 4 bases and J by 2 bases, with 9 bases of the junction left unmatched. CDR3 nucleotides: TGTGCCAGCAGCCCAGGACTAGCGGGAATAGGAAACACCGGGGAGCTGTTTTTT. Its protein product is CASSPGLAGIGNTGELFF.

The chain uses TRBV5-1 and TRBJ2-7; D is undetermined. Germline CDR1 and CDR2: SGHRS and YFSETQ. This CDR3 is 12 amino acids long. The V gene lost 4 bases and the J gene lost 0 bases, with 5 bases spanning the gap. The CDR3 DNA reads TGCGCCAGCAGCCAGAGCTCCTACGAGCAGTACTTC. Translated, it gives CASSQSSYEQYF.

CDR3 DNA sequence: TGTGCCAGCAGCGACCGTGGGAGCTCTGGAAACACCATATATTTT. It yields the protein CASSDRGSSGNTIYF. This chain joins TRBV9 and TRBJ1-3; D ambiguous. The CDR3 has 15 amino acids. Per the germline V gene, CDR1 is SGDLS and CDR2 is YYNGEE. V was pared by 3 bases and J by 0 bases, with 10 bases between.